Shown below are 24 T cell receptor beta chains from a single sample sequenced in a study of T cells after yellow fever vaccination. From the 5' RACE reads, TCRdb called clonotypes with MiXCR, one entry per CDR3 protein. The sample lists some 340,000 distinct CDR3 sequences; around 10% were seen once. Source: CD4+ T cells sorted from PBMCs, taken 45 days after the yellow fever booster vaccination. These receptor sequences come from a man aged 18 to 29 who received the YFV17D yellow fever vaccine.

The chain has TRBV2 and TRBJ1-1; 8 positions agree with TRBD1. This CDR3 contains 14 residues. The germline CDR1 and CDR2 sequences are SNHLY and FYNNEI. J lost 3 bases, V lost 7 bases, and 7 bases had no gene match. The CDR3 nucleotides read TGTGCCAGCACCTTGACAGGGGCGGACACTGAAGCTTTCTTT. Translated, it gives CASTLTGADTEAFF.

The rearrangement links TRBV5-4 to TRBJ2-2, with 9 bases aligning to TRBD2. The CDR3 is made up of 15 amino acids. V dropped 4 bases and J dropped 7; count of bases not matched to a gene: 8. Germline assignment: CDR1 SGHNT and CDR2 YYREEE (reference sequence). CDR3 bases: TGTGCCAGCAGCAGGCTAGCGGGGATGGGCGGGGAGCTGTTTTTT. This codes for CASSRLAGMGGELFF.

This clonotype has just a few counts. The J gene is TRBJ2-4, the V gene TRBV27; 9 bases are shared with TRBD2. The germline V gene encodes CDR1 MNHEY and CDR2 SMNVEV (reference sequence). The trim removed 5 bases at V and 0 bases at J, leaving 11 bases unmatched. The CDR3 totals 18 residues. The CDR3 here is CASSPAGGHGLAKNIQYF. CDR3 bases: TGTGCCAGCAGTCCAGCGGGGGGTCATGGGTTAGCCAAAAACATTCAGTACTTC.

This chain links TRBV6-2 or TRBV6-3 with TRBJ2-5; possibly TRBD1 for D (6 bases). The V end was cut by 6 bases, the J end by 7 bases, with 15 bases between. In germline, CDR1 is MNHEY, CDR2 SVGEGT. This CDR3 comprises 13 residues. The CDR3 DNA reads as TGTGCCAGCAGCCTGGACAGTTTCTGGACCCAGTACTTC. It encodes CASSLDSFWTQYF.

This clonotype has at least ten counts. The CDR3 spells CAWDQQANNEQFF. The CDR3 DNA reads TGTGCCTGGGACCAACAGGCGAACAATGAGCAGTTCTTC. The rearrangement uses TRBV30 and TRBJ2-1; a possible D gene is TRBD1 (5 bases). There are 13 residues in the CDR3. V shed 5 bases and J shed 5 bases, with 13 bases lying between them. Germline loops: CDR1 GTSNPN, CDR2 SVGIG (reference sequence).

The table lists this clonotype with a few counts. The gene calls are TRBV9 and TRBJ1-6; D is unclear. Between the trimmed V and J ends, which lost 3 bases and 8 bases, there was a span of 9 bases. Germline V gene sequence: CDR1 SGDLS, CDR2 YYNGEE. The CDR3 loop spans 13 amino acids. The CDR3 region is CASSEGIHSPLHF. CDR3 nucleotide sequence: TGTGCCAGCAGCGAAGGAATCCATTCACCCCTCCACTTT.

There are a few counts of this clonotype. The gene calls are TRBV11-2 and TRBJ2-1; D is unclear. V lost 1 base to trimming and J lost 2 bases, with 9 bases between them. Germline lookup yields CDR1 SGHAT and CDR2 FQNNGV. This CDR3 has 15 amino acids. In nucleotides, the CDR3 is TGTGCCAGCAGCTTAGTTCCGACGCCCTACAATGAGCAGTTCTTC. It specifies CASSLVPTPYNEQFF.

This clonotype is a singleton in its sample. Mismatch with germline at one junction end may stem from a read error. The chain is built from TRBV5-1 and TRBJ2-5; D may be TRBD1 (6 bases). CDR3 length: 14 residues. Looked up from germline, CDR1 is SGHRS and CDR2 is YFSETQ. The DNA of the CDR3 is TGCGCCAGCAGCGATACAGGGAACCATGAGACCCAGTACTTC. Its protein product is CASSDTGNHETQYF.

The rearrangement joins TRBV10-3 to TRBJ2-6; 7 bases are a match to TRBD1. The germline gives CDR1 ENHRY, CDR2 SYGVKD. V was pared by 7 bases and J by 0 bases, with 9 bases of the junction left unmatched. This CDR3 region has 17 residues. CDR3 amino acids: CAITAGQVNSGANVLTF. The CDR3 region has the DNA TGTGCCATCACCGCTGGACAGGTTAACTCTGGGGCCAACGTCCTGACTTTC.

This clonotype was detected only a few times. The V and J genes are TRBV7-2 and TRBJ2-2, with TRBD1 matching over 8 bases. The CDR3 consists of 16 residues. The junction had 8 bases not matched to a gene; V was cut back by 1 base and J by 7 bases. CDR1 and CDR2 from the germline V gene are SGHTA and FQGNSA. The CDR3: CASSLVGGQGHGELFF. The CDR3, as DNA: TGTGCCAGCAGCTTAGTTGGTGGACAGGGACACGGGGAGCTGTTTTTT.

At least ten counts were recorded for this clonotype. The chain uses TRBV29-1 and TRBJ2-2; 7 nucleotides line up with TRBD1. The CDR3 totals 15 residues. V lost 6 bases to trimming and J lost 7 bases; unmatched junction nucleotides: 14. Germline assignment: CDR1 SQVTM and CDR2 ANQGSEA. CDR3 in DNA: TGCAGCGTCGTGGACAGGAGAAACGCCCGCGGGGAGCTGTTTTTT. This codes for CSVVDRRNARGELFF.

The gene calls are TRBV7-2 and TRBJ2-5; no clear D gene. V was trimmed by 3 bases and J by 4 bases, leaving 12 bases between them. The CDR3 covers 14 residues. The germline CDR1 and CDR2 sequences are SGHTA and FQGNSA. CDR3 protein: CASSLFGSPETQYF. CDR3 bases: TGTGCCAGCAGCTTGTTCGGCAGCCCAGAGACCCAGTACTTC.

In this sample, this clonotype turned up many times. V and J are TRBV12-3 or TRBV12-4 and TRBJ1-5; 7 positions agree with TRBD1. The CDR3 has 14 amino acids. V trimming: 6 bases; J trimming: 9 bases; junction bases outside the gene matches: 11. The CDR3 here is CASRLQGPGTPQHF. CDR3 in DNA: TGTGCCAGCAGGCTACAGGGGCCCGGGACGCCCCAGCATTTT.

CDR3 nucleotide sequence: TGTGCCAGCAGCCGAGGGGGCGCGAGGGGCAATGAGCAGTTCTTC. It specifies CASSRGGARGNEQFF. The chain uses TRBV28 and TRBJ2-1; TRBD1 matches at 7 bases. CDR1 is MDHEN, CDR2 SYDVKM, per germline. The ends lost 6 bases at V and 6 bases at J; junction bases unmatched: 11. The CDR3 is 15 amino acids.

This CDR3 is CASTPSPGQLNTEAFF. The DNA for the CDR3 is TGTGCCAGCACCCCTTCCCCCGGGCAGCTGAACACTGAAGCTTTCTTT. The rearrangement links TRBV28 to TRBJ1-1; D not resolved. CDR3 length: 16 residues. The germline V and J ends were trimmed by 7 bases and 0 bases, with 18 bases remaining between them. The germline V gene encodes CDR1 MDHEN and CDR2 SYDVKM.

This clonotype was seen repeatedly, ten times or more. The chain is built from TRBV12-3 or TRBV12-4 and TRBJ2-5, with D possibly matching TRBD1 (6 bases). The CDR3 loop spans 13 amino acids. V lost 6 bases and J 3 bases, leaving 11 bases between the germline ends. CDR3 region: CASSFGQKETQYF. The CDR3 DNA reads TGTGCCAGCAGCTTTGGACAGAAAGAGACCCAGTACTTC.

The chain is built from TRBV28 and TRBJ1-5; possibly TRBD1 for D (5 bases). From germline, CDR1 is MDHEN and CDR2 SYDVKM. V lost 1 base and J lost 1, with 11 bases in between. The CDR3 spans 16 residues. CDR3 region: CASSLSTGRSNQPQHF. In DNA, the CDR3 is TGTGCCAGCAGTTTATCAACGGGACGGAGCAATCAGCCCCAGCATTTT.

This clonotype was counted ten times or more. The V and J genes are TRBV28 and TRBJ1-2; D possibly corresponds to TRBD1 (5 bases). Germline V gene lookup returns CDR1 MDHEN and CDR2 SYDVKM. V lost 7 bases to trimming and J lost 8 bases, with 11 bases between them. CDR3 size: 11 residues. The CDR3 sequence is CASNPGTGYTF. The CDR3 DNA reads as TGTGCCAGCAATCCAGGGACCGGCTACACCTTC.

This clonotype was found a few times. CDR3: CASGPPRGRRNTGELFF. DNA of the CDR3: TGTGCCAGCGGCCCTCCGAGAGGCAGGAGGAACACCGGGGAGCTGTTTTTT. This chain links TRBV28 with TRBJ2-2; D remains ambiguous. CDR1 is MDHEN and CDR2 is SYDVKM in the germline V gene. Trimming shortened V by 8 bases and J by 1 base, and 20 bases separated the two germline ends. The CDR3 is made up of 17 amino acids.

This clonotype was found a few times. The CDR3 sequence is CASGHTGLANTEAFF. The CDR3 region has the DNA TGTGCCAGCGGGCATACAGGGCTCGCGAACACTGAAGCTTTCTTT. The rearrangement links TRBV12-3 or TRBV12-4 to TRBJ1-1; a weak D match, TRBD1 (6 bases). Between the trimmed V and J ends, which lost 8 bases and 1 base, there was a span of 17 bases. The length of the CDR3 is 15 residues.

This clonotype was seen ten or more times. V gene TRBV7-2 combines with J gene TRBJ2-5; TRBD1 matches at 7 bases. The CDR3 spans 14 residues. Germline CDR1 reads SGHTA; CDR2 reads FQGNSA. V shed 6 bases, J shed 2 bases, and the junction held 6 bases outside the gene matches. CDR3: CASRDNRGQETQYF. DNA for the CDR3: TGTGCCAGCAGGGATAACAGGGGACAAGAGACCCAGTACTTC.

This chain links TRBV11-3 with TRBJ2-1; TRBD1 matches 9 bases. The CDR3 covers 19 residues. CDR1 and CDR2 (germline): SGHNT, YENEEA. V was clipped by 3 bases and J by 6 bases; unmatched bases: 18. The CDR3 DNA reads TGTGCCAGCAGCTTGTCCGGGACAGGGCGAAGTCCAAGGGTCAATGAGCAGTTCTTC. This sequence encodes CASSLSGTGRSPRVNEQFF.

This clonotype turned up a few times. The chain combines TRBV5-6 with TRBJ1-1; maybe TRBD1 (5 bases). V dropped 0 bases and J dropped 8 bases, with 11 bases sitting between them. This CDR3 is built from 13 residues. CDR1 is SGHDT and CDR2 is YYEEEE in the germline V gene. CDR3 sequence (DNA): TGTGCCAGCAGCTTGGTAGCGAGGGACGAAGCTTTCTTT. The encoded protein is CASSLVARDEAFF.

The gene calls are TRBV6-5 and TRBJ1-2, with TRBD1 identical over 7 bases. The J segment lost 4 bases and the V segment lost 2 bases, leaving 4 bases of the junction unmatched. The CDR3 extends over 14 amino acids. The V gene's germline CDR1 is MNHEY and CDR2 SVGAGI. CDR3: CASSYVTGSYGYTF. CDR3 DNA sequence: TGTGCCAGCAGTTACGTGACAGGGTCCTATGGCTACACCTTC.